This TCR beta chain emerged from a study of beta chain features in type 1 diabetes (dated by TCRdb to between 2017 and 2018). Study-level background: Mean age, gender distribution, total cell number and subset yield were not different between patients and healthy donors. Regulatory and stem cell-like memory subsets were obtained from only 8 patients and roughly eight healthy donors, while naive and central memory subsets were obtained from all 30 or so donors. In the study, recently diagnosed type 1 diabetes patients and matched healthy donors were compared on the TCRB repertoires of their sorted circulating CD4+ T cell subsets. A total of roughly 110 million sorted cells were examined across all samples, and the number of cells per subset was strongly correlated with RNA yield. Broad study findings and their caveats: HLA sub-analyses involved small numbers of individuals, so any influence of HLA type on TCRB rearrangement remained unresolved. Because cDNA was sequenced instead of genomic DNA, highly expressing activated cells could be over-represented, though the groups showed no difference in activation or CD3 levels. Naive, central memory and regulatory TCRB repertoires appeared to be more alike among patients than among healthy donors. In all four CD4+ subsets, TCRB CDR3 length was moderately but significantly shorter in type 1 diabetes patients. At VDJ recombination sites, patients with type 1 diabetes made fewer insertions and deleted more nucleotides, a pattern implying thymic rearrangement abnormalities. Shorter templates might have been favored by PCR, but patient and control samples were amplified and corrected together, so both groups would have been affected equally by any skew.

Trimming costs V 2 bases and J 8 bases, and their ends lie 9 bases apart. For CDR1 and CDR2, the germline V gene lists MDHEN and SYDVKM. Inclusive of the bounding cysteine and phenylalanine, the CDR3 is 12 residues long. Left in the record is the CDR3 DNA by itself, 36 bases read in frame from the first base. Only a few counts were recorded for this clone. The antigen it binds to is not known. No per-base quality is available; no much larger clone lies one base away. Each donor gave one peripheral blood draw, averaging approximately 0.12 L, which was collected into heparinised tubes. A BD FACSAria II was used to sort naive, central memory, regulatory and stem cell-like memory CD4+ T cells with a panel that included CD45RO, CCR7, CD25, CD127, CD95 and CD27. All sorted populations exceeded 98% purity. Right away, PBMCs were isolated by Lymphoprep density gradient centrifugation and were stained directly, with no culture step. So that batch effects would be minimized, each experiment stained and sorted samples in pairs, pairing one healthy donor with one patient.

All of the isolated RNA was reverse transcribed with the High Capacity cDNA Reverse Transcription Kit, so expressed TCRB transcripts were sequenced. Stem cell-like memory T cell samples underwent survey-depth immunoSEQ sequencing, averaging approximately 920,000 total reads per sample. Sorted cells were lysed in RLT buffer, and RNA was extracted using DNase-treated RNeasy Micro or Mini kits according to cell number. Each cell subset was processed separately to prevent cross-contamination, with patient and healthy donor samples processed together. The immunoSEQ multiplex PCR was used to amplify TCRB sequences from cDNA, generating 87-bp fragments that spanned the CDR3 region. Sequencing of the amplicons was performed on the Illumina HiSeq platform. The paper's data handling went like this. Synthetic template baselines were used to correct PCR bias computationally, reads within Hamming distance 2 were collapsed, and singletons that could not be merged were discarded. Reads were aligned against IMGT so that V, D and J genes, CDR3 length and insertions or deletions at six rearrangement sites could be assigned. Within each subset, clonotype counts were normalized to sorted cell number, and only after that were true diversity and Gini coefficients computed with the tcR R package. The overlap coefficient, calculated on TCRB nucleotide sequences, was used to measure repertoire sharing. The source is immuneACCESS, and TCRdb retained only in-frame sequences with V and J called. Part of the clones is not carried over; for the studies checked, unresolved V genes explain less than half of this, and the remainder is unexplained. The V and J calls and clone size were taken over from that table, and D and trimming were inferred from the DNA. Counted in this sample were about 42,000 clones; about half of them appeared once. The ten most abundant clones make up 0.2% to 0.3% of the sample.

Sequencing was carried out using stem cell memory CD4+ T cells from blood. Interpreted using the paper, the cell subset or site label stands for: stem cell-like memory CD4+ T cells. The source of this sequence is a woman in her twenties or thirties in good health. The V and J segments used are TRBV28 and TRBJ1-2; confidence is insufficient to name the D gene. Here is the DNA: TGTGCCAGCAGTTTACCCCAACAAGGCTACACCTTC. Its translation is CASSLPQQGYTF.